A selection of T cell receptor beta chains follows, all from one sample in a study of shared clonotypes between healthy human individuals. Method: immunoSEQ multiplex PCR; TCRdb's copy keeps in-frame clones and lacks some. The sample has about 1,800,000 clones; about 95% are singletons. Specimen: naive CD8+ T cells sorted from blood. These receptors originate from a man younger than 30 in good health. CDR3s include the opening cysteine and the closing phenylalanine or tryptophan. The D gene is left open where the match is weak. Part of the rows lack a size; the others show once, few, many or a class for expanded clones.

abundance: .
d_gene: .
j_gene: TRBJ1-1
v_gene: TRBV9
CDR3aa: CASSVLKEGGTEAFF
CDR3nt: TGTGCCAGCAGCGTATTAAAAGAGGGGGGTACTGAAGCTTTCTTT

abundance: .
d_gene: .
j_gene: TRBJ2-3
v_gene: TRBV4-1
CDR3aa: CASSQGHSSTDTQYF
CDR3nt: TGCGCCAGCAGCCAAGGACACTCTAGCACAGATACGCAGTATTTT

abundance: once
d_gene: TRBD1
j_gene: TRBJ2-7
v_gene: TRBV4-3
CDR3aa: CASSHINFPGQGAVKSEQYF
CDR3nt: TGCGCCAGCAGCCATATAAATTTCCCGGGACAGGGGGCGGTGAAGTCCGAGCAGTACTTC

abundance: .
d_gene: .
j_gene: TRBJ1-4
v_gene: TRBV7-9
CDR3aa: CASSLARFGPSNEKLFF
CDR3nt: TGTGCCAGCAGCTTAGCGCGTTTCGGACCTTCTAATGAAAAACTGTTTTTT

abundance: .
d_gene: .
j_gene: TRBJ2-1
v_gene: TRBV10-3
CDR3aa: CAISEGSSYNEQFF
CDR3nt: TGTGCCATCAGCGAGGGAAGCTCCTACAATGAGCAGTTCTTC

abundance: .
d_gene: .
j_gene: TRBJ2-5
v_gene: TRBV28
CDR3aa: CASSLAIQETQYF
CDR3nt: TGTGCCAGCAGTTTAGCGATCCAAGAGACCCAGTACTTC

abundance: .
d_gene: .
j_gene: TRBJ2-7
v_gene: TRBV30
CDR3aa: CAWSDGTSYEQYF
CDR3nt: TGTGCCTGGAGTGACGGCACCAGCTACGAGCAGTACTTC

abundance: .
d_gene: TRBD2
j_gene: TRBJ2-3
v_gene: TRBV27
CDR3aa: CASSLEYGGGTPDTQYF
CDR3nt: TGTGCCAGCAGTTTAGAGTACGGGGGGGGAACGCCAGATACGCAGTATTTT

abundance: .
d_gene: TRBD1
j_gene: TRBJ1-2
v_gene: TRBV2
CDR3aa: CASRHRGANYGYTF
CDR3nt: TGTGCCAGCAGACACAGGGGGGCAAACTATGGCTACACCTTC

abundance: .
d_gene: TRBD2
j_gene: TRBJ2-3
v_gene: TRBV4-1
CDR3aa: CASSHQLAVGGDTQYF
CDR3nt: TGCGCCAGCAGCCACCAACTAGCGGTGGGGGGGGATACGCAGTATTTT

abundance: .
d_gene: .
j_gene: TRBJ2-6
v_gene: TRBV19
CDR3aa: CASTLDPATGANVLTF
CDR3nt: TGTGCCAGTACCCTGGACCCGGCGACTGGGGCCAACGTCCTGACTTTC

abundance: .
d_gene: .
j_gene: TRBJ2-1
v_gene: TRBV6-6
CDR3aa: CASSSASLRYNEQFF
CDR3nt: TGTGCCAGCAGTTCGGCGAGTCTGAGGTACAATGAGCAGTTCTTC

abundance: .
d_gene: .
j_gene: TRBJ1-5
v_gene: TRBV30
CDR3aa: CAWSVGAASNQPQHF
CDR3nt: TGTGCCTGGAGTGTAGGGGCGGCGAGCAATCAGCCCCAGCATTTT

abundance: .
d_gene: .
j_gene: TRBJ2-5
v_gene: TRBV5-1
CDR3aa: CASSSRDGQETQYF
CDR3nt: TGCGCCAGCAGCTCCAGGGACGGCCAAGAGACCCAGTACTTC

abundance: .
d_gene: .
j_gene: TRBJ2-5
v_gene: TRBV11-2
CDR3aa: CASSPWSGAQETQYF
CDR3nt: TGTGCCAGCAGCCCTTGGAGCGGAGCACAAGAGACCCAGTACTTC

abundance: .
d_gene: TRBD1
j_gene: TRBJ2-6
v_gene: TRBV2
CDR3aa: CASSETGITLLSGANVLTF
CDR3nt: TGTGCCAGCAGCGAGACAGGGATAACACTTCTCTCTGGGGCCAACGTCCTGACTTTC

abundance: .
d_gene: TRBD1
j_gene: TRBJ1-2
v_gene: TRBV27
CDR3aa: CASSLDRGRLGYTF
CDR3nt: TGTGCCAGCAGTTTGGACAGGGGGCGCTTAGGCTACACCTTC

abundance: few
d_gene: .
j_gene: TRBJ1-1
v_gene: TRBV10-3
CDR3aa: CAIRESGQEAFF
CDR3nt: TGTGCCATCAGAGAATCCGGACAGGAAGCTTTCTTT

abundance: .
d_gene: .
j_gene: TRBJ2-2
v_gene: TRBV4-3
CDR3aa: CASSPYPTGSEGTGELFF
CDR3nt: TGCGCCAGCAGCCCTTACCCCACAGGGAGTGAGGGGACCGGGGAGCTGTTTTTT